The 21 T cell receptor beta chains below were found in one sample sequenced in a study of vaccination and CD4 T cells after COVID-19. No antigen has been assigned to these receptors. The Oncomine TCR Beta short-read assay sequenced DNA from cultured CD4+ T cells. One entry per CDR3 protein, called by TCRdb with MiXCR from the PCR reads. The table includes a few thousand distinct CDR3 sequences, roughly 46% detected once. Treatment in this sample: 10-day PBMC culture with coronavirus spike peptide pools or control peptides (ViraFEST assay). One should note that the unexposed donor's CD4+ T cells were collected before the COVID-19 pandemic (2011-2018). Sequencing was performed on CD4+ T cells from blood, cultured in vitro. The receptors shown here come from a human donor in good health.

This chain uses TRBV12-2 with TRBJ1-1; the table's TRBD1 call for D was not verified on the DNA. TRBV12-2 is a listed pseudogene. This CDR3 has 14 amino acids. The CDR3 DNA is TGTGCAAGTCGCTTGACTCAGGGGGCCGATGAAGCTTTCTTT. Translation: CASRLTQGADEAFF.

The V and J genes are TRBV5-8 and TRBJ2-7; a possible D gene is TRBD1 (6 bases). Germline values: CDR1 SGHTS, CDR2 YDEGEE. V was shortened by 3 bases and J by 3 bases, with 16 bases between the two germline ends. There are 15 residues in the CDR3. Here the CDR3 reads CASSSKDRGFYEQYF. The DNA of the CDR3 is TGTGCCAGCAGCTCTAAGGACAGAGGCTTCTACGAGCAGTACTTC.

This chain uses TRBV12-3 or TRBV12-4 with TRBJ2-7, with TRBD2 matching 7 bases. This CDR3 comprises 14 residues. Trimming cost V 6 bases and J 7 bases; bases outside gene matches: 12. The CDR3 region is CASSPGTGGWEQYF. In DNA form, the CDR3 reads TGTGCCAGCAGCCCCGGGACGGGAGGCTGGGAGCAGTACTTC.

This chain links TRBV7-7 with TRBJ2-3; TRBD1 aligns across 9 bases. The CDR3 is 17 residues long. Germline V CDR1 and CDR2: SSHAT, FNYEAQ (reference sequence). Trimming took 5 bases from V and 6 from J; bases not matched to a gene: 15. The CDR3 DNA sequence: TGTGCCAGCAGCCCGACGGATCCGGGACAGGGCCCCGATACGCAGTATTTT. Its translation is CASSPTDPGQGPDTQYF.

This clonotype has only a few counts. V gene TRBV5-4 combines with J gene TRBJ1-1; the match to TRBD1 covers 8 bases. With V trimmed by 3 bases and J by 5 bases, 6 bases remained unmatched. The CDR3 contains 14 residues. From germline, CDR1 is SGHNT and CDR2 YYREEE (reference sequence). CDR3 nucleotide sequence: TGTGCCAGCAGCTGGAGCAGGGGGCCTACTGAAGCTTTCTTT. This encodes CASSWSRGPTEAFF.

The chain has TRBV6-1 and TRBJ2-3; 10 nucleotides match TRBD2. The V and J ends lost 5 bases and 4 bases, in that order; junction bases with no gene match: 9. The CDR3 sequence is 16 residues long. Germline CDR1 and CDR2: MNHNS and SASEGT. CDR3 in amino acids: CASSPSSGSNPDTQYF. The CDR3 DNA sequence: TGTGCCAGCAGTCCTTCTAGCGGGAGTAACCCAGATACGCAGTATTTT.

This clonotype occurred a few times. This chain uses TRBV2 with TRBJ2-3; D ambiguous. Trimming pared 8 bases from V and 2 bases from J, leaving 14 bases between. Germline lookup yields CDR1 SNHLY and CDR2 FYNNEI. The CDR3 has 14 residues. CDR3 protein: CASQTEKYTDTQYF. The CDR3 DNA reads TGTGCCAGCCAAACGGAGAAGTACACAGATACGCAGTATTTT.

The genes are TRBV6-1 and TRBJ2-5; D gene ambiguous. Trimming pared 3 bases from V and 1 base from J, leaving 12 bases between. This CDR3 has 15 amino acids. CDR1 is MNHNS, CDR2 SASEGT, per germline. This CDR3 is CASSEQPRTQETQYF. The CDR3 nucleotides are TGTGCCAGCAGTGAGCAACCCCGGACCCAAGAGACCCAGTACTTC.

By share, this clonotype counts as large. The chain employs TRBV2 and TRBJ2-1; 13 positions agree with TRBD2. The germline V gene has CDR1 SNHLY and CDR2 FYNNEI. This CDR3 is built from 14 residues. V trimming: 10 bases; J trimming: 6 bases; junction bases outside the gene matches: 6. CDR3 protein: CAIPGTSGANEQFF. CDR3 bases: TGTGCCATCCCCGGGACTAGCGGGGCCAATGAGCAGTTCTTC.

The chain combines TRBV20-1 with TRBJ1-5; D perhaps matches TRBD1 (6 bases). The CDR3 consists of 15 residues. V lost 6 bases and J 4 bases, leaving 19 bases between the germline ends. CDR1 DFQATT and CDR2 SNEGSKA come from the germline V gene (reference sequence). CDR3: CSAVRRGRGNQPQHF. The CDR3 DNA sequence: TGCAGTGCCGTCAGGCGGGGCAGGGGTAATCAGCCCCAGCATTTT.

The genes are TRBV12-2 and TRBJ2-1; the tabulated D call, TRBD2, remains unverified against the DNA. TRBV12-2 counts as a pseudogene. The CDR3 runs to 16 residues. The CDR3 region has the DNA TGTGCAAGTCGCTTAGCATGGCTAGCGGACAACAATGAGCAGTTCTTC. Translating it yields CASRLAWLADNNEQFF.

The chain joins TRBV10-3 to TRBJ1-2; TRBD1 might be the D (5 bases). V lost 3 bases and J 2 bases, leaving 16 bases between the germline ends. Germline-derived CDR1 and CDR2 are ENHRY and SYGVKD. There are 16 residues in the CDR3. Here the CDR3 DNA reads TGTGCCATCAGTGAACGAGGAGGGGAAAGCAACTATGGCTACACCTTC. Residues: CAISERGGESNYGYTF.

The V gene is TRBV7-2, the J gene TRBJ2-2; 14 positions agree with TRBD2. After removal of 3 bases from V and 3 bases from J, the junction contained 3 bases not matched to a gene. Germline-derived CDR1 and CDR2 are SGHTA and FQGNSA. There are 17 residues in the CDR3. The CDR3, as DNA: TGTGCCAGCAGCTTCCGGACTAGCGGGGGGCACACCGGGGAGCTGTTTTTT. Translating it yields CASSFRTSGGHTGELFF. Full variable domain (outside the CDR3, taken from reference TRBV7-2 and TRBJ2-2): GAGVSQSPSNKVTEKGKDVELRCDPISGHTALYWYRQSLGQGLEFLIYFQGNSAPDKSGLPSDRFSAERTGGSVSTLTIQRTQQEDSAVYLCASSFRTSGGHTGELFFGEGSRLTVL.

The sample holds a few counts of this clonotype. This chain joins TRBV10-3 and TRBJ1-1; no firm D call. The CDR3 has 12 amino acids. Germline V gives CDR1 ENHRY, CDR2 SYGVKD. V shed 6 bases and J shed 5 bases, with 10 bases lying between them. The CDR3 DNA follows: TGTGCCATCAGGGGTGTAAGGACTGAAGCTTTCTTT. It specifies CAIRGVRTEAFF.

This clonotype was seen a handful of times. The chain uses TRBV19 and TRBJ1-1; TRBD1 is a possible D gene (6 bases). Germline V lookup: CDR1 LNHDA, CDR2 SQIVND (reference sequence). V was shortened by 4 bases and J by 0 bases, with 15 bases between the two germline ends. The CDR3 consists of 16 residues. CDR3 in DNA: TGTGCCAGTAGTACCGGGACATACTTATTGAACACTGAAGCTTTCTTT. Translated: CASSTGTYLLNTEAFF.

CDR3 nucleotide sequence: TGTGCCAGTAGTATAGCATGGGCCGGACCCTATGGCTACACCTTC. This sequence encodes CASSIAWAGPYGYTF. The V and J genes are TRBV19 and TRBJ1-2; no reliable D call. V gave up 1 base and J gave up 4 bases, with 13 bases separating them. The CDR3 has 15 amino acids. Germline loops: CDR1 LNHDA, CDR2 SQIVND (reference sequence).

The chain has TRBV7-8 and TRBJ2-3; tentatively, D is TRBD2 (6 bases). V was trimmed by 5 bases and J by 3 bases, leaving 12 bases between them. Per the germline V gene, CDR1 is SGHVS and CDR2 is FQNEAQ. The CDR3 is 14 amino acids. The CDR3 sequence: CASSLLAFTDTQYF. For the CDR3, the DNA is TGTGCCAGCAGCCTACTAGCTTTTACAGATACGCAGTATTTT.

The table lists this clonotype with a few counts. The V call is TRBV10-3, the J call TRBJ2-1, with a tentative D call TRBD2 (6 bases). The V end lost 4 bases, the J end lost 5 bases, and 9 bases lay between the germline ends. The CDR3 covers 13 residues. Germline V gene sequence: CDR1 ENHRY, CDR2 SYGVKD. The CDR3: CAISVVADNEQFF. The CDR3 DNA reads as TGTGCCATCAGTGTAGTAGCGGACAATGAGCAGTTCTTC.

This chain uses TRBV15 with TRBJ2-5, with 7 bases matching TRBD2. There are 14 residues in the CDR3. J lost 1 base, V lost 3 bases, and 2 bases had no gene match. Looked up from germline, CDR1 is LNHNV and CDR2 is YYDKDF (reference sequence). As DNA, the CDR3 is TGTGCCACCAGCAGGGGGGGGGTCCAAGAGACCCAGTACTTC. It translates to CATSRGGVQETQYF.

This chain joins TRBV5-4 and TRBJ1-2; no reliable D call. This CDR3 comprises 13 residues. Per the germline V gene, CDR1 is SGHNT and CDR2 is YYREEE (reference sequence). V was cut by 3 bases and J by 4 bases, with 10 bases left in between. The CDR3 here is CASSSERAYGYTF. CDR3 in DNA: TGTGCCAGCAGCTCAGAGAGGGCCTATGGCTACACCTTC.

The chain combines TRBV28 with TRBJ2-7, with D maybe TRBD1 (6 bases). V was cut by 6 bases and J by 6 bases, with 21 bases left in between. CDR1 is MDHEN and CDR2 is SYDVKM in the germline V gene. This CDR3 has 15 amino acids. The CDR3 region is CASSTRQEPTAEQYF. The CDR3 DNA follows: TGTGCCAGCAGCACCCGACAGGAGCCTACGGCCGAGCAGTACTTC.